Shown below are 21 T cell receptor beta chains from a single sample sequenced in a study of blood T cell repertoires in COVID-19 (dated by TCRdb to about 2020). Libraries were constructed by the immunoSEQ multiplex PCR assay. Sourced from immuneACCESS, this table was stored by TCRdb with only in-frame sequences that have V and J called. A share of the clones is absent; for the studies checked, an unresolved V gene accounts for under half, and the remainder has no known explanation. Here the sample has roughly 100,000 clones; around 83% occur a single time. The top ten constitute 15% of the sample. The sequencing sample was made of peripheral blood. The receptors were sampled from an elderly woman with acute or convalescent COVID-19.

This clone came up many times. The genes are TRBV28 and TRBJ2-7, with 7 bases lining up with TRBD2. Germline CDR1 is MDHEN and CDR2 is SYDVKM. J lost 2 bases, V lost 6 bases, and 4 bases had no gene match. The CDR3 is 13 residues long. Here the CDR3 reads CASRSSGTYEQYF. DNA for the CDR3: TGTGCCAGCAGATCTAGCGGCACCTACGAGCAGTACTTC.

The chain links TRBV14 to TRBJ2-1; 9 bases agree with TRBD2. V lost 0 bases to trimming and J lost 3 bases; unmatched junction nucleotides: 6. The CDR3 has 17 residues. Per the germline V gene, CDR1 is SGHDN and CDR2 is FVKESK. The CDR3: CASSQDLAGGNYNEQFF. The CDR3 DNA follows: TGTGCCAGCAGCCAAGATCTGGCGGGAGGGAACTACAATGAGCAGTTCTTC.

The gene calls are TRBV5-1 and TRBJ2-4, with D perhaps matching TRBD1 (5 bases). The germline CDR1 and CDR2 sequences are SGHRS and YFSETQ. Trimming cost V 4 bases and J 5 bases, with 16 bases left between them. CDR3 size: 15 residues. The CDR3 is CASSPWLTGENIQYF. For the CDR3, the DNA is TGCGCCAGCAGCCCCTGGCTCACAGGAGAAAACATTCAGTACTTC.

The chain has TRBV12-3 or TRBV12-4 and TRBJ2-1, with 9 bases identical to TRBD2. This CDR3 spans 13 amino acids. The ends lost 2 bases at V and 9 bases at J; junction bases unmatched: 2. CDR3 in DNA: TGTGCCAGCAGTTTAAAACTAGCGGGTGAGCAGTTCTTC. It yields the protein CASSLKLAGEQFF.

This chain links TRBV6-5 with TRBJ2-1, with D tentatively TRBD2 (6 bases). This CDR3 comprises 13 residues. The germline V gene encodes CDR1 MNHEY and CDR2 SVGAGI. V was shortened by 4 bases and J by 8 bases, with 12 bases between the two germline ends. CDR3 protein: CASSSVLADEQFF. Written as DNA, the CDR3 is TGTGCCAGCAGTTCCGTATTAGCGGATGAGCAGTTCTTC.

In DNA, the CDR3 is TGTGCCAGCAGCGTAGAGGAAGGGGGCGGGGAGACCCAGTACTTC. Encoded protein: CASSVEEGGGETQYF. The V call is TRBV9, the J call TRBJ2-5; 7 positions agree with TRBD1. Germline CDR1 SGDLS, CDR2 YYNGEE. This CDR3 spans 15 amino acids. V lost 0 bases and J lost 5; bases outside the gene matches: 7.

The chain couples TRBV7-2 to TRBJ2-3; D unclear. Trimming removed 3 bases from V and 8 bases from J, with 18 bases in between. The CDR3 covers 15 residues. Germline values: CDR1 SGHTA, CDR2 FQGNSA. The chain's CDR3 is CASSFSLHLVGTQYF. The CDR3, as DNA: TGTGCCAGCAGCTTCTCTCTGCATTTAGTTGGTACGCAGTATTTT.

The gene calls are TRBV27 and TRBJ2-7, with D possibly being TRBD1 (6 bases). V lost 5 bases and J 6 bases, leaving 17 bases between the germline ends. Germline values: CDR1 MNHEY, CDR2 SMNVEV (reference sequence). The CDR3 runs to 14 residues. The CDR3, as DNA: TGTGCCAGCAGTGCCCAGGGGAAGCCCCTCGAGCAGTACTTC. This gives the protein CASSAQGKPLEQYF.

The V gene is TRBV21-1, the J gene TRBJ2-1; no DNA check was done on the table's D call, TRBD2. TRBV21-1 is classified as a pseudogene. The CDR3 contains 16 residues. The CDR3 sequence: CASSKDGGSSYNEQFF. The CDR3 DNA is TGTGCCAGCAGCAAAGATGGGGGGAGCTCCTACAATGAGCAGTTCTTC.

This sequence joins TRBV27 and TRBJ1-2, with no clear D. The CDR3 is 13 residues long. The V and J ends lost 8 bases and 0 bases respectively, with 10 bases between them. Germline V gives CDR1 MNHEY, CDR2 SMNVEV (reference sequence). CDR3 in DNA: TGTGCCAGCGCGGTCTTACCTAACTATGGCTACACCTTC. Amino acid sequence: CASAVLPNYGYTF.

This chain connects TRBV5-4 to TRBJ1-3; no definite D call. Germline CDR1 SGHNT, CDR2 YYREEE (reference sequence). CDR3 length: 15 residues. The V and J ends lost 2 bases and 0 bases respectively, with 9 bases between them. The CDR3 loop is CASSFGANSGNTIYF. CDR3 bases: TGTGCCAGCAGCTTCGGTGCGAACTCTGGAAACACCATATATTTT.

The chain links TRBV4-1 to TRBJ2-5; 7 positions agree with TRBD2. Trimming took 6 bases from V and 4 from J; bases not matched to a gene: 5. Germline assignment: CDR1 MGHRA and CDR2 YSYEKL. CDR3 length: 13 amino acids. CDR3 loop: CASRGGGGETQYF. The CDR3 DNA is TGCGCCAGCAGGGGTGGGGGGGGAGAGACCCAGTACTTC.

The rearrangement joins TRBV10-3 to TRBJ2-7, with 8 bases that match TRBD1. Germline V CDR1 and CDR2: ENHRY, SYGVKD. V lost 8 bases, J lost 0 bases, and 12 bases stayed unmatched. This CDR3 comprises 16 residues. CDR3 protein: CAIQRAGGTGSYEQYF. DNA for the CDR3: TGTGCCATCCAAAGGGCCGGCGGGACAGGCTCCTACGAGCAGTACTTC.

The V gene is TRBV9, the J gene TRBJ2-3; 8 bases line up with TRBD1. Germline assignment: CDR1 SGDLS and CDR2 YYNGEE. The CDR3 spans 16 residues. V lost 1 base, J lost 4 bases, and 8 bases stayed unmatched. Here the CDR3 DNA reads TGTGCCAGCAGCGTATCCGCCAGGGGGCCAGCAGATACGCAGTATTTT. This codes for CASSVSARGPADTQYF.

This rearrangement joins TRBV4-1 to TRBJ1-6, with 8 bases fitting TRBD1. This CDR3 contains 15 residues. CDR1 and CDR2 from the germline V gene are MGHRA and YSYEKL. V was pared by 0 bases and J by 12 bases, with 7 bases of the junction left unmatched. The CDR3 region has the DNA TGCGCCAGCAGCCAAGATTATCGACAGGGGCGACCCCTCCACTTT. Translated: CASSQDYRQGRPLHF.

This chain connects TRBV28 to TRBJ2-1; 12 positions match TRBD2. CDR1 is MDHEN, CDR2 SYDVKM, per germline. V trimming: 2 bases; J trimming: 4 bases; junction bases outside the gene matches: 3. The CDR3 totals 16 residues. Written as DNA, the CDR3 is TGTGCCAGCAGTTTACCTAGCGGGAGGGCTTACAATGAGCAGTTCTTC. This codes for CASSLPSGRAYNEQFF.

V and J are TRBV5-1 and TRBJ1-3; a weak D match, TRBD1 (6 bases). The V end was cut by 8 bases, the J end by 4 bases, with 13 bases between. CDR1 is SGHRS, CDR2 YFSETQ, per germline. The CDR3 extends over 13 amino acids. The CDR3 protein is CASNTGWGNTIYF. The CDR3 DNA sequence: TGCGCCAGTAATACAGGGTGGGGAAACACCATATATTTT.

V and J are TRBV2 and TRBJ2-1, with TRBD2 matching over 12 bases. J gave up 9 bases and V 4 bases, and 4 bases lay outside the gene matches. The CDR3 is 14 amino acids. Germline CDR1 SNHLY, CDR2 FYNNEI. DNA for the CDR3: TGTGCCAGCAGTGGACTAGCGGGAGACTCTGAGCAGTTCTTC. Its translation: CASSGLAGDSEQFF.

This clone was found a few times. This chain uses TRBV19 with TRBJ2-3; weak D call: TRBD2 (5 bases). Germline CDR1 is LNHDA and CDR2 is SQIVND (reference sequence). The CDR3 is made up of 16 amino acids. V was cut by 5 bases and J by 3 bases, with 18 bases left in between. The CDR3 DNA follows: TGTGCCAGTAGTGCTTGGAGAGGGCTGAATACAGATACGCAGTATTTT. This translates into CASSAWRGLNTDTQYF.

The gene calls are TRBV5-1 and TRBJ1-3, with TRBD1 matching over 7 bases. The CDR3 covers 15 residues. The ends lost 0 bases at V and 2 bases at J; junction bases unmatched: 2. From germline, CDR1 is SGHRS and CDR2 YFSETQ. The CDR3 region is CASSLGDRAGNTIYF. CDR3 DNA: TGCGCCAGCAGCTTGGGTGACAGGGCTGGAAACACCATATATTTT.

This rearrangement joins TRBV5-1 to TRBJ2-7, with 8 bases fitting TRBD2. This CDR3 contains 15 residues. The germline gives CDR1 SGHRS, CDR2 YFSETQ. V lost 4 bases, J lost 7 bases, and 13 bases stayed unmatched. CDR3 region: CASSPGGGQEWEQYF. The CDR3 bases are TGCGCCAGCAGCCCCGGGGGGGGGCAAGAATGGGAGCAGTACTTC.